One and the same sample provided the 4 T cell receptor beta chains below, sequenced in a study of T cells in Graves' hyperthyroidism and ophthalmopathy. TCR beta CDR3 regions were amplified from RNA. Using the HTBI primer set, a first-round RT-PCR was run on the TCR CDR3. TCRdb recomputed calls from the multiplex PCR reads with MiXCR, one row per CDR3 protein. The data show a few hundred thousand distinct CDR3 sequences, roughly 15% seen once. Input material: blood. All receptors come from a woman aged 40 to 50 with Graves' hyperthyroidism that later progressed to Graves' ophthalmopathy.

This clonotype was counted a few times. V usage is TRBV9 and J usage is TRBJ2-6; TRBD1 might be the D (6 bases). V was cut by 5 bases and J by 4 bases, with 10 bases left in between. The CDR3 spans 14 residues. The germline V gene has CDR1 SGDLS and CDR2 YYNGEE. CDR3 amino acids: CASRGAQGANVLTF. CDR3 sequence (DNA): TGTGCCAGCAGGGGGGCGCAGGGGGCCAACGTCCTGACTTTC.

The CDR3 sequence: CASSRPGYTGELFF. CDR3 bases: TGTGCCAGCAGTCGCCCGGGTTACACCGGGGAGCTGTTTTTT. J is TRBJ2-2 and V is TRBV28; D not certain. V was cut by 5 bases and J by 3 bases, with 10 bases left in between. The germline CDR1 and CDR2 sequences are MDHEN and SYDVKM. The CDR3 has 14 amino acids.

The chain recombines TRBV5-1 with TRBJ2-5, with 7 nucleotides matching TRBD1. J gave up 1 base and V 2 bases, and 8 bases lay outside the gene matches. The CDR3 is 16 amino acids. CDR1 SGHRS and CDR2 YFSETQ come from the germline V gene. The CDR3 DNA follows: TGCGCCAGCAGCTTAGCCGGGACAGCCCCCCAAGAGACCCAGTACTTC. Translated: CASSLAGTAPQETQYF. Using reference TRBV5-1 and TRBJ2-5 for the parts outside the CDR3, the full variable domain is KAGVTQTPRYLIKTRGQQVTLSCSPISGHRSVSWYQQTPGQGLQFLFEYFSETQRNKGNFPGRFSGRQFSNSRSEMNVSTLELGDSALYLCASSLAGTAPQETQYFGPGTRLLVL.

This clonotype was counted at least ten times. The DNA for the CDR3 is TGTGCCAGCAGGGTGGGGGGGCGAACCTACGAGCAGTACTTC. This encodes CASRVGGRTYEQYF. The chain combines TRBV27 with TRBJ2-7; D perhaps matches TRBD2 (7 bases). V was clipped by 6 bases and J by 2 bases, with 14 bases between them. Germline V gives CDR1 MNHEY, CDR2 SMNVEV (reference sequence). The CDR3 covers 14 residues.